Each of the 24 T cell receptor beta chains below was sequenced from the same sample in a study of CD8 T cells in ankylosing spondylitis (dated 2017 in TCRdb). To prepare the library, 5' RACE was applied. For sequencing, an Illumina HiSeq 2500 was employed. TCRdb ran its own pipeline on the public reads, namely fastp trimming at Q25 and MiXCR clone calling, and kept in-frame beta chains. Rows with a matching CDR3 protein are joined into one entry that keeps the most common DNA and genes. The sample profile shows about 170,000 distinct CDR3 sequences; 18% of them were found once. Over 7.5% of the sample comes from the top ten. Sequenced: blood, either unsorted or a sorted T cell fraction (not recorded which). All receptors come from a male donor with ankylosing spondylitis or in good health (not recorded which).

In this sample, this clonotype turned up many times. The chain has TRBV4-2 and TRBJ2-3; D is possibly TRBD2 (6 bases). The CDR3 is 16 amino acids. CDR1 is LGHNA and CDR2 is YNFKEQ in the germline V gene. V lost 1 base and J 0 bases, leaving 11 bases between the germline ends. The CDR3 bases are TGTGCCAGCAGCCAAGTGGCGGGGCGAAGCACAGATACGCAGTATTTT. Amino acids: CASSQVAGRSTDTQYF.

This clonotype has ten or more counts. The V and J genes are TRBV12-3 or TRBV12-4 and TRBJ1-3; TRBD1 agrees at 12 bases. Trimming cost V 5 bases and J 0 bases; bases outside gene matches: 5. The CDR3 is 17 residues long. The CDR3 nucleotides are TGTGCCAGCAGTGTAGGGACAGGGGGCAGCTCTGGAAACACCATATATTTT. This gives the protein CASSVGTGGSSGNTIYF.

The rearrangement joins TRBV28 to TRBJ1-5, with D possibly being TRBD1 (5 bases). The CDR3 is 14 residues long. The germline gives CDR1 MDHEN, CDR2 SYDVKM. Trimming pared 6 bases from V and 4 bases from J, leaving 13 bases between. The CDR3 protein is CASSLVGTNQPQHF. The DNA of the CDR3 is TGTGCCAGCAGCCTAGTGGGGACTAATCAGCCCCAGCATTTT. Looking up the rest from reference TRBV28 and TRBJ1-5 gives the full variable domain: DVKVTQSSRYLVKRTGEKVFLECVQDMDHENMFWYRQDPGLGLRLIYFSYDVKMKEKGDIPEGYSVSREKKERFSLILESASTNQTSMYLCASSLVGTNQPQHFGDGTRLSIL.

This clonotype was counted between two and nine times. This chain uses TRBV6-5 with TRBJ1-1, with D unresolved. Germline values: CDR1 MNHEY, CDR2 SVGAGI. V was cut by 4 bases and J by 1 base, with 10 bases left in between. The CDR3 is 14 amino acids. This chain's CDR3 is CASSSFGRNTEAFF. In DNA, the CDR3 is TGTGCCAGCAGTTCCTTCGGCAGGAACACTGAAGCTTTCTTT.

This clonotype came up many times. The chain uses TRBV5-1 and TRBJ2-7; 7 positions agree with TRBD1. CDR1 and CDR2 from the germline V gene are SGHRS and YFSETQ. J gave up 3 bases and V 0 bases, and 6 bases lay outside the gene matches. This CDR3 has 15 residues. The CDR3 region is CASSLGTGLIYEQYF. CDR3 bases: TGCGCCAGCAGCTTGGGGACAGGCCTAATCTACGAGCAGTACTTC.

The V and J genes are TRBV12-3 or TRBV12-4 and TRBJ2-7, with D perhaps matching TRBD1 (5 bases). The CDR3 consists of 14 residues. Trimming shortened V by 3 bases and J by 3 bases, and 12 bases separated the two germline ends. CDR3 DNA sequence: TGTGCCAGCAGTTTGACAGAAAAAGACTACGAGCAGTACTTC. This codes for CASSLTEKDYEQYF.

This clonotype was observed a few times. This chain connects TRBV19 to TRBJ1-2, with 7 positions matching TRBD1. CDR1 is LNHDA and CDR2 is SQIVND in the germline V gene (reference sequence). CDR3 length: 18 residues. V shed 6 bases, J shed 2 bases, and the junction held 18 bases outside the gene matches. The CDR3 nucleotides are TGTGCCAGTAGCCCTGTTCCGGGACAGAAGAGGAACAACTATGGCTACACCTTC. It translates to CASSPVPGQKRNNYGYTF.

The V and J genes are TRBV28 and TRBJ1-2; D gene uncertain. Germline V CDR1 and CDR2: MDHEN, SYDVKM. This CDR3 spans 15 amino acids. With 2 bases removed from V and 4 bases from J, the gap between germline ends came to 14 bases. The CDR3 DNA is TGTGCCAGCAGTTTAATGTCAGCGCGCTTCTATGGCTACACCTTC. Translating it yields CASSLMSARFYGYTF.

This clonotype was counted at least ten times. The rearrangement joins TRBV29-1 to TRBJ2-3; D is perhaps TRBD1 (5 bases). V lost 2 bases to trimming and J lost 14 bases, with 17 bases between them. Germline V lookup: CDR1 SQVTM, CDR2 ANQGSEA. The CDR3 consists of 12 residues. In DNA, the CDR3 is TGCAGCGTTGAAATGGCAGGCCCTCAGGGGTATTTT. It specifies CSVEMAGPQGYF.

This clonotype was seen only once. V usage is TRBV5-1 and J usage is TRBJ1-2; D remains unclear. V shed 0 bases and J shed 4 bases, with 10 bases lying between them. Germline loops: CDR1 SGHRS, CDR2 YFSETQ. There are 14 residues in the CDR3. This CDR3 reads CASSLDATGYGYTF. The CDR3 coding sequence is TGCGCCAGCAGCTTGGATGCAACGGGCTATGGCTACACCTTC.

This clonotype has at least ten counts. The gene calls are TRBV5-1 and TRBJ2-2; 11 bases align to TRBD2. J gave up 4 bases and V 4 bases, and 6 bases lay outside the gene matches. Germline lookup yields CDR1 SGHRS and CDR2 YFSETQ. The CDR3 runs to 16 residues. The CDR3 is CASSPIAGGSTGELFF. CDR3 in DNA: TGCGCCAGCAGCCCTATAGCGGGAGGGAGCACCGGGGAGCTGTTTTTT.

This clonotype was seen ten or more times. This chain connects TRBV4-1 to TRBJ2-3; D gene ambiguous. Trimming removed 5 bases from V and 3 bases from J, with 9 bases in between. Germline V gives CDR1 MGHRA, CDR2 YSYEKL. This CDR3 spans 13 amino acids. The CDR3 sequence: CASSLSTTDTQYF. CDR3 nucleotides: TGCGCCAGCAGCTTGAGTACTACAGATACGCAGTATTTT.

This clonotype showed up many times. J is TRBJ2-3 and V is TRBV29-1; 8 nucleotides line up with TRBD2. Germline CDR1 and CDR2: SQVTM and ANQGSEA. V trimming: 4 bases; J trimming: 5 bases; junction bases outside the gene matches: 8. The CDR3 loop spans 14 amino acids. This CDR3 is CSVVERGRQDTQYF. The CDR3 bases are TGCAGCGTTGTGGAGCGGGGGAGGCAAGATACGCAGTATTTT.

Concerning this clonotype itself: A much larger clone differs by one base, so this may be a read error. The chain couples TRBV27 to TRBJ1-3; D remains unclear. This CDR3 comprises 15 residues. From germline, CDR1 is MNHEY and CDR2 SMNVEV (reference sequence). The ends were cut back, 0 bases at V and 2 bases at J, with 8 bases in the middle. Here the CDR3 DNA reads TGTGCCAGCAGTTTATCGATAGGGACTGGAAACACCATATATTTT. Its translation: CASSLSIGTGNTIYF.

This chain uses TRBV7-3 with TRBJ2-3, with TRBD2 identical over 13 bases. The CDR3 contains 18 residues. Germline V gene sequence: CDR1 SGHTA, CDR2 FQGTGA. The junction had 12 bases not matched to a gene; V was cut back by 5 bases and J by 4 bases. The CDR3 region has the DNA TGTGCCAGCAGCCCAAACCATCGGACTAGCGGGAGACCAGATACGCAGTATTTT. Translated: CASSPNHRTSGRPDTQYF.

The sample holds a few counts of this clonotype. This chain joins TRBV20-1 and TRBJ1-1; D gene unclear. Germline lookup yields CDR1 DFQATT and CDR2 SNEGSKA (reference sequence). This CDR3 has 16 amino acids. V gave up 5 bases and J gave up 7 bases, with 26 bases separating them. The CDR3 region is CSAPPGVMGPLDEAFF. CDR3 coding DNA: TGCAGTGCTCCACCCGGGGTGATGGGTCCCTTGGATGAAGCTTTCTTT.

The J gene is TRBJ2-5, the V gene TRBV5-1, with D perhaps TRBD2 (6 bases). The V end was cut by 1 base, the J end by 5 bases, with 18 bases between. The CDR3 runs 16 residues. Germline values: CDR1 SGHRS, CDR2 YFSETQ. CDR3 in DNA: TGCGCCAGCAGCTTGCAAGGAGGGACTCCACGGGAGACCCAGTACTTC. Its protein is CASSLQGGTPRETQYF.

This clonotype has only a few counts. The chain has TRBV29-1 and TRBJ1-1; perhaps TRBD1 as D (6 bases). V dropped 2 bases and J dropped 8 bases, with 18 bases sitting between them. The CDR3 is 14 residues long. From germline, CDR1 is SQVTM and CDR2 ANQGSEA. The CDR3 protein is CSVEFSTGMGEAFF. The CDR3 DNA follows: TGCAGCGTTGAATTCTCGACAGGCATGGGGGAAGCTTTCTTT.

At least ten counts were recorded for this clonotype. The rearrangement links TRBV24-1 to TRBJ2-1; the D gene could be TRBD1 or TRBD2 (5 bases each). Germline loops: CDR1 KGHDR, CDR2 SFDVKD. The CDR3 length is 14 residues. Trimming took off 8 bases at V and 8 bases at J, with 18 bases between the two ends. The CDR3 region has the DNA TGTGCCACCAAAGGGACCGGGGTCGTTGATGAGCAGTTCTTC. Residues: CATKGTGVVDEQFF.

The chain employs TRBV7-2 and TRBJ2-3, with D perhaps matching TRBD2 (5 bases). This CDR3 is built from 16 residues. The ends were cut back, 3 bases at V and 0 bases at J, with 13 bases in the middle. Germline-derived CDR1 and CDR2 are SGHTA and FQGNSA. The DNA of the CDR3 is TGTGCCAGCAGCTTTTCTAGCTTAAGAAGCACAGATACGCAGTATTTT. It encodes CASSFSSLRSTDTQYF.

This clonotype was seen ten or more times. CDR3 in amino acids: CAWSDGSGRAVEFF. The CDR3 nucleotides are TGTGCCTGGAGTGACGGTAGCGGGAGGGCCGTTGAGTTCTTC. V and J are TRBV30 and TRBJ2-1, with 11 bases identical to TRBD2. V lost 1 base to trimming and J lost 14 bases; unmatched junction nucleotides: 10. This CDR3 contains 14 residues. In germline, CDR1 is GTSNPN, CDR2 SVGIG (reference sequence).

The chain combines TRBV20-1 with TRBJ2-5, with D possibly being TRBD2 (5 bases). There are 13 residues in the CDR3. The V end was cut by 0 bases, the J end by 2 bases, with 7 bases between. Germline CDR1 is DFQATT and CDR2 is SNEGSKA (reference sequence). In DNA, the CDR3 is TGCAGTGCTAGAGACGGCGGGCAAGAGACCCAGTACTTC. Translating gives CSARDGGQETQYF.

This clonotype has a count of ten or more. CDR3 amino acids: CSVGDRFVMNTEAFF. The CDR3 DNA reads TGCAGCGTGGGTGACAGATTTGTCATGAACACTGAAGCTTTCTTT. J is TRBJ1-1 and V is TRBV29-1; tentative D call: TRBD1 (5 bases). V lost 6 bases and J lost 0, with 17 bases in between. The germline V gene encodes CDR1 SQVTM and CDR2 ANQGSEA. This CDR3 has 15 amino acids.

The chain carries TRBV10-3 and TRBJ2-5, with D tentatively TRBD1 (6 bases). This CDR3 is 12 amino acids long. Trimming removed 5 bases at V and 5 bases at J, with 9 bases between. CDR1 is ENHRY, CDR2 SYGVKD, per germline. The CDR3 here is CAISQGRETQYF. CDR3 DNA sequence: TGTGCCATCAGTCAGGGGCGGGAGACCCAGTACTTC.